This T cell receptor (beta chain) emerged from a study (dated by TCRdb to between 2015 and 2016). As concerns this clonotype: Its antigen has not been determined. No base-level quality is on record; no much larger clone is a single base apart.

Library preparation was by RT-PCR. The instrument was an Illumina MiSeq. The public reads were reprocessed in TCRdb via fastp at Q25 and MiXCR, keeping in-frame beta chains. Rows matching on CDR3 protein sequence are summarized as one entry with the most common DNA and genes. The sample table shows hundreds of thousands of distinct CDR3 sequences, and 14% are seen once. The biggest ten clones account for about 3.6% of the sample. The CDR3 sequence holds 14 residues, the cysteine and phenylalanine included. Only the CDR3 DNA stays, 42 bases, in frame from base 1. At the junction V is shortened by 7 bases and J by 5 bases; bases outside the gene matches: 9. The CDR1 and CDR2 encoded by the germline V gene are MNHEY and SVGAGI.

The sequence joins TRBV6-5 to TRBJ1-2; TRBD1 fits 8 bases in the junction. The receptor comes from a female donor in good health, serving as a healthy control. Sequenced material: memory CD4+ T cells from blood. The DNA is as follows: TGTGCCAGCACCACTCCGGGACAGGTATATGGCTACACCTTC. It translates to CASTTPGQVYGYTF.